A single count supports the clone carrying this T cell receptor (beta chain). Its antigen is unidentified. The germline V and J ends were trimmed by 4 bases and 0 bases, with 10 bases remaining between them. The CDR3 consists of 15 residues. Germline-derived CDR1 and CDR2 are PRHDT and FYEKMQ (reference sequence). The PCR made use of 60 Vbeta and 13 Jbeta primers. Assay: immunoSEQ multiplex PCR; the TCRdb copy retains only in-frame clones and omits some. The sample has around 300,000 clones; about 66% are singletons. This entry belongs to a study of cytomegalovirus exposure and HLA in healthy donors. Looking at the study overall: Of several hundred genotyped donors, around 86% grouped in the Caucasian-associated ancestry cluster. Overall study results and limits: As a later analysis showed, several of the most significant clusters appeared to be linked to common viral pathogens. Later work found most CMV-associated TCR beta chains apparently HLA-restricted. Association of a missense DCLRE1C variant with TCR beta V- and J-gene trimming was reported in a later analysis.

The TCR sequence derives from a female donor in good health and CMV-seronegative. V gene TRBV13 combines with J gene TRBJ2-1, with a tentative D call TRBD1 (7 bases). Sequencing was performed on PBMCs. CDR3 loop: CASSSGGSSYNEQFF. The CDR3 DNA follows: TGTGCCAGCAGCTCAGGGGGGAGCTCCTACAATGAGCAGTTCTTC.